The rows below give T cell receptor beta chains drawn from one sample of a study of T cell responses to AZD1222 COVID-19 vaccine. This table comes from immunoSEQ multiplex PCR, and its TCRdb copy is limited to in-frame clones, with some not included. This sample has roughly 130,000 clones, with around 94% found just once. Sequenced here: peripheral blood, sampled on day 0 of AZD1222 vaccination. The receptor set was obtained from an adult in good health. Each CDR3 is given with its conserved first and last residue. The D gene is left open where the match is weak. Size values are once, few and many counts, or a class for expanded clones, and some rows have none.

cdr3_nt | cdr3_aa | clone_size | j_call | v_call | d_call
TGTGCCAGTTGGGACACTGGCTATGGCTACACCTTC | CASWDTGYGYTF | NA | TRBJ1-2 | TRBV19 | NA
TGCAGCGTAGGTCTCCCCAATGAAAAACTGTTTTTT | CSVGLPNEKLFF | NA | TRBJ1-4 | TRBV29-1 | NA
TGTGCCTGGAGTGTAAACAGTTATCAGCCCCAGCATTTT | CAWSVNSYQPQHF | NA | TRBJ1-5 | TRBV30 | NA
TGCAGCGTTGCGGCTAGCGGGGGGGGTATAGATACGCAGTATTTT | CSVAASGGGIDTQYF | NA | TRBJ2-3 | TRBV29-1 | TRBD2
TGTGCCAGCAGTTTACTAGCGGGAGATAGGGATGAGCAGTTCTTC | CASSLLAGDRDEQFF | NA | TRBJ2-1 | TRBV6-2/TRBV6-3 | TRBD2
TGTGCCAGCTCGTCCGGACCAGGCAACTATGGCTACACCTTC | CASSSGPGNYGYTF | once | TRBJ1-2 | TRBV18 | NA
TGTGCCAGCACTGGCACTTTCGCGAACACCGGGGAGCTGTTTTTT | CASTGTFANTGELFF | NA | TRBJ2-2 | TRBV2 | NA
TGTGCCTCTTATGTGGGGTATGGCTACACCTTC | CASYVGYGYTF | few | TRBJ1-2 | TRBV30 | NA
TGTGCCAGCAGCTTGGGGGGGGTCGGTGAAAAACTGTTTTTT | CASSLGGVGEKLFF | NA | TRBJ1-4 | TRBV11-2 | NA
TGCGCCAGCAGCCAAGATGGGGGGTTCGGCAATCAGCCCCAGCATTTT | CASSQDGGFGNQPQHF | NA | TRBJ1-5 | TRBV4-1 | NA
TGTGCCACCAGTGATTTGCATCATCATCGGGACAGGGGTCCCACCTATAATTCACCCCTCCACTTT | CATSDLHHHRDRGPTYNSPLHF | NA | TRBJ1-6 | TRBV24-1 | TRBD1
TGTGCCAGCTCACCCGCAGGAGCGGTGAGGGAGCAGTTCTTC | CASSPAGAVREQFF | NA | TRBJ2-1 | TRBV18 | NA
TGTGCCTGGAGTCCCGGGTTCTACGAGCAGTATTTC | CAWSPGFYEQYF | once | TRBJ2-7 | TRBV30 | NA
TGTGCCAGCAGTCGCGGACAGACGACAGAAGCTTTCTTT | CASSRGQTTEAFF | NA | TRBJ1-1 | TRBV2 | NA